This T cell receptor beta chain was documented in a study of shared clonotypes between healthy human individuals. Produced via immunoSEQ multiplex PCR; TCRdb's table is partial and in-frame only. The repertoire holds about 2 million clones, about 95% seen once, with under 1.5% in the top ten. Terminally differentiated effector memory CD45RA+ cells were excluded by CCR7 positive selection of CD45RO-negative cells. This CDR3 is 14 amino acids long. Germline CDR1 is SGHNT and CDR2 is YYREEE (reference sequence). With 3 bases clipped from V and 3 bases from J, the junction kept 3 bases outside the gene matches.

Sequencing used naive CD8+ T cells sorted from blood. The TCR originated in a man younger than 30 in good health. This rearrangement joins TRBV5-4 to TRBJ2-7, with TRBD1 identical over 10 bases. This CDR3 reads CASSWGQGIYEQYF. The CDR3 bases are TGTGCCAGCAGCTGGGGACAGGGGATCTACGAGCAGTACTTC.